What follows are 13 T cell receptor beta chains derived from one specimen sequenced in a study of CD4 T cells in relation to SARS-CoV-2 and coronaviruses. Libraries were prepared by immunoSEQ multiplex PCR; TCRdb keeps only in-frame clonotypes and omits some of them. Of some 21,000 clones in the sample, 74% were seen once. Antigens for these TCRs are unknown. CD4+ T cells from unexposed donors were obtained before the COVID-19 pandemic (2011-2018). CD4+ T cells were isolated from the cells after less than 13 days of culture. The source material was CD4+ T cells from PBMCs, cultured in vitro. These receptor sequences come from a human donor in good health.

The chain links TRBV30 to TRBJ1-3; 7 bases align to TRBD1. Trimming cost V 4 bases and J 1 base; bases outside gene matches: 10. CDR3 length equals 16 residues. Germline-derived CDR1 and CDR2 are GTSNPN and SVGIG (reference sequence). The CDR3 is CAWNPLGQWSGNTIYF. In nucleotides, the CDR3 is TGTGCCTGGAACCCTTTGGGACAGTGGTCTGGAAACACCATATATTTT.

The chain has TRBV27 and TRBJ1-2; 12 bases align to TRBD1. CDR3 size: 14 residues. V lost 5 bases to trimming and J lost 7 bases; unmatched junction nucleotides: 5. Germline loops: CDR1 MNHEY, CDR2 SMNVEV (reference sequence). The CDR3 DNA is TGTGCCAGCAGTAGGGACAGGGGGCCGGCTGGCTACACCTTC. Translation: CASSRDRGPAGYTF.

This chain links TRBV20-1 with TRBJ2-1; the match to TRBD2 covers 7 bases. The CDR3 is 14 residues long. After removal of 4 bases from V and 7 bases from J, the junction contained 10 bases not matched to a gene. Germline V gene data show CDR1 as DFQATT and CDR2 as SNEGSKA (reference sequence). The CDR3 loop is CSANDAGAGNEQFF. The CDR3 DNA follows: TGCAGTGCTAATGATGCGGGAGCGGGGAATGAGCAGTTCTTC.

The chain combines TRBV6-1 with TRBJ2-3; 14 bases agree with TRBD2. The CDR3 sequence is 18 residues long. Germline assignment: CDR1 MNHNS and CDR2 SASEGT. V shed 0 bases and J 6 bases; nucleotides not matched to a gene: 8. CDR3 residues: CASSEARTSGRSTDTQYF. The CDR3 coding sequence is TGTGCCAGCAGTGAAGCTCGGACTAGCGGGAGGTCCACGGATACGCAGTATTTT.

This clone was seen only a few times. The genes are TRBV2 and TRBJ2-4, with unresolved D. Trimming cost V 4 bases and J 2 bases, with 9 bases left between them. CDR1 is SNHLY and CDR2 is FYNNEI in the germline V gene. The CDR3 has 14 amino acids. The CDR3 coding sequence is TGTGCCAGCAGTGTTACGGCCTCCAAAAACATTCAGTACTTC. As protein: CASSVTASKNIQYF.

This clone turned up a few times. This chain uses TRBV3-1 (or the pseudogene TRBV3-2) with TRBJ1-2; 9 nucleotides line up with TRBD1. Germline CDR1 is LGHDT and CDR2 is YNNKEL (reference sequence). After removal of 4 bases from V and 3 bases from J, the junction contained 3 bases not matched to a gene. This CDR3 region has 14 residues. The CDR3 protein is CASSLRTGDYGYTF. The CDR3 nucleotides are TGTGCCAGCAGCCTCAGGACAGGGGACTATGGCTACACCTTC.

The chain joins TRBV5-8 to TRBJ2-1; the D gene is possibly TRBD2 (7 bases). The CDR3 totals 15 residues. The V end was cut by 1 base, the J end by 9 bases, with 17 bases between. Germline loops: CDR1 SGHTS, CDR2 YDEGEE. The CDR3 sequence is CASSLSGGGGFEQFF. The CDR3 coding sequence is TGTGCCAGCAGCTTGTCTGGGGGCGGGGGTTTTGAGCAGTTCTTC.

The chain is built from TRBV28 and TRBJ1-6; D gene ambiguous. CDR3 length: 13 amino acids. From germline, CDR1 is MDHEN and CDR2 SYDVKM. Trimming removed 5 bases at V and 12 bases at J, with 14 bases between. The CDR3 is CASSTENARPLHF. CDR3 nucleotide sequence: TGTGCCAGCAGTACAGAAAACGCGCGACCCCTCCACTTT.

This clone was counted a few times. The rearrangement joins TRBV5-1 to TRBJ2-7; D not certain. CDR1 is SGHRS and CDR2 is YFSETQ in the germline V gene. This CDR3 contains 18 residues. Trimming cost V 0 bases and J 0 bases, with 19 bases left between them. The DNA of the CDR3 is TGCGCCAGCAGCTTGGAGGCAGGTCGTAGATCAAGCTCCTACGAGCAGTACTTC. Protein sequence: CASSLEAGRRSSSYEQYF.

The V call is TRBV18, the J call TRBJ1-1, with a possible D match to TRBD1 (6 bases). Germline values: CDR1 KGHSH, CDR2 LQKENI. The length of the CDR3 is 14 residues. V lost 4 bases and J lost 0, with 9 bases in between. The CDR3: CASSRQGMNTEAFF. The CDR3 DNA follows: TGTGCCAGCTCACGGCAGGGGATGAACACTGAAGCTTTCTTT.

A few counts support this clone. This chain uses TRBV6-5 with TRBJ2-7, with D maybe TRBD1 (8 bases). The V and J ends lost 6 bases and 4 bases respectively, with 13 bases between them. Germline V gives CDR1 MNHEY, CDR2 SVGAGI. This CDR3 contains 13 residues. CDR3 sequence reads: CASRAGQAYEQYF. For the CDR3, the DNA is TGTGCCAGCAGAGCGGGACAGGCTTACGAGCAGTACTTC.

This clone is labeled large (0.1 to 1%). This sequence joins TRBV4-2 and TRBJ1-5; D is perhaps TRBD1 (6 bases). V was shortened by 0 bases and J by 6 bases, with 12 bases between the two germline ends. Germline lookup yields CDR1 LGHNA and CDR2 YNFKEQ. CDR3 length: 15 residues. DNA of the CDR3: TGTGCCAGCAGCCAAGACAGGGGTTCGAGTCAGCCCCAGCATTTT. It yields the protein CASSQDRGSSQPQHF.

The CDR3 DNA reads TGCGCCAGCAGCTTGGGATGGCGGGACTCCTACGAGCAGTACTTC. Translating it yields CASSLGWRDSYEQYF. The chain uses TRBV5-1 and TRBJ2-7, with D perhaps TRBD2 (6 bases). The CDR3 has 15 residues. CDR1 is SGHRS and CDR2 is YFSETQ in the germline V gene. Trimming shortened V by 0 bases and J by 0 bases, and 10 bases separated the two germline ends.